One sample yielded the 30 T cell receptor beta chains listed below, sequenced in a study of blood T cell repertoires in COVID-19. The protocol was immunoSEQ multiplex PCR, while the TCRdb copy is restricted to in-frame clones and leaves out a portion. The table shows some 150,000 clones, with around 85% occurring only once. The sample consisted of peripheral blood. All receptors come from a man in his sixties with COVID-19, enrolled during active disease.

This chain joins TRBV6-2 or TRBV6-3 and TRBJ2-3; 11 bases agree with TRBD2. This CDR3 contains 18 residues. CDR1 is MNHEY, CDR2 SVGEGT, per germline. V was pared by 5 bases and J by 4 bases, with 14 bases of the junction left unmatched. DNA for the CDR3: TGTGCCAGCAGTACGGGGACTAGCGGCCCCAGGCCCGCAGATACGCAGTATTTT. Its translation is CASSTGTSGPRPADTQYF.

This chain joins TRBV20-1 and TRBJ1-2, with a tentative D call TRBD1 (6 bases). V lost 3 bases and J 6 bases, leaving 14 bases between the germline ends. Germline V gene data show CDR1 as DFQATT and CDR2 as SNEGSKA (reference sequence). This CDR3 is 13 amino acids long. CDR3 sequence: CSASTHRENGYTF. CDR3 in DNA: TGCAGTGCTAGTACCCACAGGGAGAATGGCTACACCTTC.

For the CDR3, the DNA is TGTGCAAGTCGCTTAGGAAGCCGGGACAGCCGACCTACTCATTATCAGCCCCAGCATTTT. It yields the protein CASRLGSRDSRPTHYQPQHF. J is TRBJ1-5 and V is TRBV12-2; no DNA check was done on the table's D call, TRBD1. TRBV12-2 is a recognized pseudogene. The CDR3 is 20 residues long.

V usage is TRBV15 and J usage is TRBJ2-7, with 8 bases identical to TRBD2. Per the germline V gene, CDR1 is LNHNV and CDR2 is YYDKDF (reference sequence). With 0 bases clipped from V and 5 bases from J, the junction kept 9 bases outside the gene matches. The CDR3 is 16 amino acids. CDR3 sequence: CATSRDPGGSRNEQYF. The CDR3 coding sequence is TGTGCCACCAGCAGAGATCCGGGGGGGTCCCGCAACGAGCAGTACTTC.

V gene TRBV3-1 (or the pseudogene TRBV3-2) combines with J gene TRBJ2-7; 10 bases match TRBD2. V was pared by 1 base and J by 6 bases, with 3 bases of the junction left unmatched. The germline V gene encodes CDR1 LGHDT and CDR2 YNNKEL (reference sequence). The CDR3 has 14 amino acids. CDR3 nucleotides: TGTGCCAGCAGCCAAGCTAGCGGGAGAGTCGAGCAGTACTTC. Translation: CASSQASGRVEQYF.

The gene calls are TRBV3-1 (or the pseudogene TRBV3-2) and TRBJ1-6; 7 nucleotides agree with TRBD1. CDR3 length equals 15 residues. V was pared by 1 base and J by 8 bases, with 5 bases of the junction left unmatched. CDR1 LGHDT and CDR2 YNNKEL come from the germline V gene (reference sequence). The CDR3 DNA is TGTGCCAGCAGCCAAGTCCAAGGGGGCCATTCACCCCTCCACTTT. Its translation: CASSQVQGGHSPLHF.

This chain links TRBV7-9 with TRBJ1-6; no definite D call. Germline CDR1 is SEHNR and CDR2 is FQNEAQ (reference sequence). Trimming cost V 5 bases and J 8 bases, with 10 bases left between them. The CDR3 length is 13 residues. The CDR3 reads CASSHDLDSPLHF. The DNA of the CDR3 is TGTGCCAGCAGCCACGACTTGGATTCACCCCTCCACTTT.

The CDR3 sequence: CASSPQRGTGNVLGMNTEAFF. CDR3 in DNA: TGTGCCAGTAGTCCCCAGCGGGGGACAGGGAATGTCCTGGGGATGAACACTGAAGCTTTCTTT. The chain is built from TRBV19 and TRBJ1-1; 9 positions match TRBD1. The CDR3 contains 21 residues. Germline V gene lookup returns CDR1 LNHDA and CDR2 SQIVND (reference sequence). V lost 5 bases and J lost 0; bases outside the gene matches: 22. The complete variable domain, with remaining parts taken from reference TRBV19 and TRBJ1-1, reads DGGITQSPKYLFRKEGQNVTLSCEQNLNHDAMYWYRQDPGQGLRLIYYSQIVNDFQKGDIAEGYSVSREKKESFPLTVTSAQKNPTAFYLCASSPQRGTGNVLGMNTEAFFGQGTRLTVV.

This clone was seen once. The CDR3 protein is CASSTTGERNQPQHF. The CDR3 region has the DNA TGTGCCAGTAGTACGACAGGGGAACGCAATCAGCCCCAGCATTTT. The chain is built from TRBV19 and TRBJ1-5; 8 nucleotides match TRBD1. Trimming cost V 4 bases and J 2 bases; bases outside gene matches: 4. Germline V gene sequence: CDR1 LNHDA, CDR2 SQIVND (reference sequence). The CDR3 length is 15 residues.

The rearrangement links TRBV27 to TRBJ2-7, with D perhaps matching TRBD1 (6 bases). The CDR3 runs 15 residues. The germline V gene encodes CDR1 MNHEY and CDR2 SMNVEV (reference sequence). Trimming removed 5 bases at V and 7 bases at J, with 21 bases between. This CDR3 reads CASSRDRPTTGEQYF. The CDR3 DNA reads TGTGCCAGCAGTCGAGACAGGCCGACCACTGGAGAGCAGTACTTC.

The chain is built from TRBV29-1 and TRBJ1-6, with 7 bases aligning to TRBD1. V was pared by 4 bases and J by 9 bases, with 9 bases of the junction left unmatched. Germline V gene data show CDR1 as SQVTM and CDR2 as ANQGSEA. The CDR3 totals 14 residues. CDR3 loop: CSVGYGDRSSPLHF. DNA of the CDR3: TGCAGCGTTGGATACGGGGACAGAAGTTCACCCCTCCACTTT.

Details on this clone: One end of the junction is discordant with germline, which a read error may explain. V and J are TRBV6-1 and TRBJ2-7; TRBD1 matches at 9 bases. The V gene's germline CDR1 is MNHNS and CDR2 SASEGT. The CDR3 extends over 14 amino acids. CDR3 residues: CASIERDRVYEQYF. The CDR3 bases are TGTGCCAGCATTGAACGGGACAGGGTCTACGAGCAGTACTTC.

This clone was seen a single time. This sequence joins TRBV18 and TRBJ2-1; 8 bases match TRBD2. Trimming took 1 base from V and 6 from J; bases not matched to a gene: 8. Germline assignment: CDR1 KGHSH and CDR2 LQKENI. The CDR3 length is 16 residues. CDR3 in amino acids: CASSPLGGRTLNEQFF. CDR3 coding DNA: TGTGCCAGCTCACCACTCGGCGGGAGGACCCTCAATGAGCAGTTCTTC.

The chain combines TRBV5-1 with TRBJ2-3, with 8 positions matching TRBD1. The CDR3 contains 14 residues. With 2 bases clipped from V and 5 bases from J, the junction kept 4 bases outside the gene matches. Germline CDR1 reads SGHRS; CDR2 reads YFSETQ. The DNA for the CDR3 is TGCGCCAGCAGCTTTACAGGGGGGAGAGATACGCAGTATTTT. Translating it yields CASSFTGGRDTQYF. Using reference TRBV5-1 and TRBJ2-3 for the parts outside the CDR3, the full variable domain is KAGVTQTPRYLIKTRGQQVTLSCSPISGHRSVSWYQQTPGQGLQFLFEYFSETQRNKGNFPGRFSGRQFSNSRSEMNVSTLELGDSALYLCASSFTGGRDTQYFGPGTRLTVL.

This chain uses TRBV7-2 with TRBJ1-1; 9 bases are a match to TRBD1. The CDR3 runs 16 residues. The germline gives CDR1 SGHTA, CDR2 FQGNSA. Unmatched junction bases numbered 5, after V lost 1 base and J lost 2 bases. In DNA form, the CDR3 reads TGTGCCAGCAGCTTAGGGGACAGGGTCCCTAACACTGAAGCTTTCTTT. Its protein is CASSLGDRVPNTEAFF.

The genes are TRBV5-1 and TRBJ2-7; 8 bases agree with TRBD2. The CDR3 loop spans 14 amino acids. The V and J ends lost 2 bases and 4 bases, in that order; junction bases with no gene match: 5. Germline CDR1 SGHRS, CDR2 YFSETQ. CDR3 nucleotides: TGCGCCAGCAGCTTAAGCGGGAGTGGTTACGAGCAGTACTTC. Amino acids: CASSLSGSGYEQYF.

The rearrangement joins TRBV12-3 or TRBV12-4 to TRBJ1-2; TRBD1 aligns across 7 bases. J lost 6 bases, V lost 3 bases, and 4 bases had no gene match. The CDR3 runs to 13 residues. The CDR3 nucleotides read TGTGCCAGCAGTTTGAGGGGGCTACATGGCTACACCTTC. This sequence encodes CASSLRGLHGYTF.

The chain carries TRBV7-9 and TRBJ1-2, with D perhaps matching TRBD1 (5 bases). V was shortened by 5 bases and J by 5 bases, with 12 bases between the two germline ends. Germline lookup yields CDR1 SEHNR and CDR2 FQNEAQ (reference sequence). The CDR3 length is 13 residues. CDR3 sequence (DNA): TGTGCCAGCAGCCCCTTGGGGGGTTATGGCTACACCTTC. It yields the protein CASSPLGGYGYTF.

The chain recombines TRBV14 with TRBJ2-1; a weak D match, TRBD2 (6 bases). Germline lookup yields CDR1 SGHDN and CDR2 FVKESK. The germline V and J ends were trimmed by 10 bases and 6 bases, with 19 bases remaining between them. The CDR3 spans 14 residues. The CDR3: CATSTGTPLNEQFF. Here the CDR3 DNA reads TGTGCCACTTCTACCGGGACTCCCCTCAATGAGCAGTTCTTC.

The chain carries TRBV18 and TRBJ2-3, with 10 bases matching TRBD1. The germline V gene encodes CDR1 KGHSH and CDR2 LQKENI. The ends lost 2 bases at V and 2 bases at J; junction bases unmatched: 4. This CDR3 spans 16 amino acids. This CDR3 reads CASSPSGQGTTDTQYF. CDR3 DNA: TGTGCCAGCTCACCATCGGGACAGGGGACCACAGATACGCAGTATTTT.

The sample holds a few counts of this clone. Compared with germline, one end of the junction differs, possibly owing to a read error. This chain uses TRBV7-7 with TRBJ2-1, with 10 bases matching TRBD2. The CDR3 has 15 residues. Per the germline V gene, CDR1 is SSHAT and CDR2 is FNYEAQ (reference sequence). The CDR3 region has the DNA TGTGCTAGCAGCTCCGGGACTAGCGCATACAATGAGCAGTTCTTC. Translated: CASSSGTSAYNEQFF. Complete variable domain (other parts from reference TRBV7-7 and TRBJ2-1): GAGVSQSPRYKVTKRGQDVTLRCDPISSHATLYWYQQALGQGPEFLTYFNYEAQPDKSGLPSDRFSAERPEGSISTLTIQRTEQRDSAMYRCASSSGTSAYNEQFFGPGTRLTVL.

The rearrangement joins TRBV6-2 or TRBV6-3 to TRBJ1-5; TRBD1 might be the D (6 bases). V lost 4 bases, J lost 3 bases, and 16 bases lay in between. The CDR3 is 16 residues long. Germline V CDR1 and CDR2: MNHEY, SVGEGT. CDR3 in DNA: TGTGCCAGCAGTTCACGGTCTCGGGGGGCCAATCAGCCCCAGCATTTT. It encodes CASSSRSRGANQPQHF.

The chain couples TRBV7-8 to TRBJ1-4, with 7 bases fitting TRBD1. The germline gives CDR1 SGHVS, CDR2 FQNEAQ. There are 15 residues in the CDR3. V shed 4 bases and J 10 bases; nucleotides not matched to a gene: 12. CDR3 region: CASSSQGVSPRKLFF. CDR3 sequence (DNA): TGTGCCAGCAGCTCCCAGGGGGTTAGCCCTCGAAAACTGTTTTTT. Together with reference TRBV7-8 and TRBJ1-4, the CDR3 gives the full variable domain: GAGVSQSPRYKVAKRGQDVALRCDPISGHVSLFWYQQALGQGPEFLTYFQNEAQLDKSGLPSDRFFAERPEGSVSTLKIQRTQQEDSAVYLCASSSQGVSPRKLFFGSGTQLSVL.

The CDR3 DNA is TGTGCCAGCAGCTTAGTTGGGGGCCAGCTTGGCACTGAAGCTTTCTTT. It translates to CASSLVGGQLGTEAFF. The chain couples TRBV7-2 to TRBJ1-1, with D maybe TRBD1 (6 bases). The germline V and J ends were trimmed by 1 base and 4 bases, with 16 bases remaining between them. Germline V gives CDR1 SGHTA, CDR2 FQGNSA. This CDR3 is 16 amino acids long.

This chain connects TRBV7-3 to TRBJ1-1; D is perhaps TRBD1 (6 bases). This CDR3 comprises 13 residues. CDR1 SGHTA and CDR2 FQGTGA come from the germline V gene. The V end lost 6 bases, the J end lost 3 bases, and 11 bases lay between the germline ends. The CDR3 DNA is TGTGCCAGCAGAGGACAGCTTGACACTGAAGCTTTCTTT. Amino acid sequence: CASRGQLDTEAFF.

This chain joins TRBV6-2 or TRBV6-3 and TRBJ1-6; TRBD1 matches 10 bases. V was clipped by 5 bases and J by 7 bases; unmatched bases: 2. CDR1 and CDR2 from the germline V gene are MNHEY and SVGEGT. This CDR3 region has 14 residues. CDR3 sequence (DNA): TGTGCCAGCAGTCGGGGACAGGGGAATTCACCCCTCCACTTT. Translated: CASSRGQGNSPLHF.

This chain links TRBV7-2 with TRBJ1-5; TRBD1 is a possible D gene (5 bases). The ends were cut back, 4 bases at V and 6 bases at J, with 16 bases in the middle. Germline V lookup: CDR1 SGHTA, CDR2 FQGNSA. CDR3 length equals 15 residues. The CDR3 bases are TGTGCCAGCAGCTCGGGGGTGGGGTTTGTTCAGCCCCAGCATTTT. Protein sequence: CASSSGVGFVQPQHF.

The J gene is TRBJ2-3, the V gene TRBV4-3; 8 bases agree with TRBD1. Germline V gene data show CDR1 as LGHNA and CDR2 as YSLEER. Germline trimming cut 5 bases from V and 4 bases from J; bases unmatched to any gene: 8. The CDR3 runs 15 residues. For the CDR3, the DNA is TGCGCCAGCAGCTCCCGGACAGGGCGGGCAGATACGCAGTATTTT. Amino acid sequence: CASSSRTGRADTQYF.

V gene TRBV19 combines with J gene TRBJ2-1; 7 nucleotides match TRBD1. After removal of 4 bases from V and 0 bases from J, the junction contained 3 bases not matched to a gene. CDR1 and CDR2 (germline): LNHDA, SQIVND (reference sequence). CDR3 length: 15 amino acids. The CDR3, as DNA: TGTGCCAGTAGTAGGACAGGCGACTCCTACAATGAGCAGTTCTTC. Residues: CASSRTGDSYNEQFF.

The chain has TRBV27 and TRBJ2-1, with TRBD1 identical over 9 bases. Germline assignment: CDR1 MNHEY and CDR2 SMNVEV (reference sequence). The CDR3 covers 15 residues. The V segment lost 3 bases and the J segment 6 bases; nucleotides outside the gene matches: 6. DNA of the CDR3: TGTGCCAGCAGTTTTGTATCGACAGGGGGCAATGAGCAGTTCTTC. It specifies CASSFVSTGGNEQFF.